These 10 T cell receptor beta chains share one sample of origin, sequenced in a study of T cell clonality in common variable immunodeficiency. Generated by immunoSEQ multiplex PCR, the TCRdb table keeps only in-frame clones and is missing some. The repertoire consists of tens of thousands of clones, none detected only once. The sequencing sample was made of peripheral blood mononuclear cells. All receptors derive from a person aged 18 to 70 in good health.

There are many counts of this clone. Sequencing ends 3 residues short of the CDR3 end; the germline J gene provides the rest. The chain couples TRBV7-2 to TRBJ1-2; 8 bases line up with TRBD1. The CDR3 is 12 residues long. Germline values: CDR1 SGHTA, CDR2 FQGNSA. The DNA read from the CDR3 is TGTGCCAGCAGCTCCAGGGGGCAGGGC. This gives the protein CASSSRGQG. The CDR3 in its entirety is CASSSRGQGYTF.

This clone was counted many times. From the germline J gene comes the end of the CDR3, since the read stops 3 residues before it. The chain couples TRBV7-8 to TRBJ2-1; TRBD2 is a possible D gene (6 bases). The CDR3 sequence is 14 residues long. Germline CDR1 is SGHVS and CDR2 is FQNEAQ. Trimming cost V 5 bases and J 7 bases, with 15 bases left between them. The sequenced part of the CDR3 DNA is TGTGCCAGCAGCCCCCGCCGAGGAGGGAATGAG. Translation gives CASSPRRGGNE. The whole CDR3 is CASSPRRGGNEQFF. Together with reference TRBV7-8 and TRBJ2-1, the CDR3 gives the full variable domain: GAGVSQSPRYKVAKRGQDVALRCDPISGHVSLFWYQQALGQGPEFLTYFQNEAQLDKSGLPSDRFFAERPEGSVSTLKIQRTQQEDSAVYLCASSPRRGGNEQFFGPGTRLTVL.

This clone was observed at least ten times. The CDR3 is cut off 3 residues early in the read; its end comes from the germline J gene. The chain combines TRBV19 with TRBJ2-7; 7 positions agree with TRBD2. The V and J ends lost 4 bases and 2 bases, in that order; junction bases with no gene match: 8. This CDR3 contains 15 residues. Germline values: CDR1 LNHDA, CDR2 SQIVND (reference sequence). Partial CDR3 DNA: TGTGCCAGTAGTACAAGACTAGCCGGGCCCTACGAG. Translating it yields CASSTRLAGPYE. The CDR3 reads in full as CASSTRLAGPYEQYF.

This clone was seen repeatedly, ten times or more. The sequenced fragment ends 3 residues before the CDR3 boundary, so the rest is inferred from the germline J gene. The rearrangement links TRBV19 to TRBJ1-4; TRBD1 agrees at 8 bases. The CDR3 is 13 residues long. The ends lost 8 bases at V and 1 base at J; junction bases unmatched: 0. Germline CDR1 LNHDA, CDR2 SQIVND (reference sequence). The part of the CDR3 DNA that was read is TGTGCCAGTGGGACAGGAACTAATGAAAAA. Translated: CASGTGTNEK. The entire CDR3 protein is CASGTGTNEKLFF.

This clone was seen repeatedly, ten times or more. The CDR3 sequence is CASSLLQGDNEQFF. The CDR3 bases that were read are TGCGCCAGCAGCTTGTTACAGGGAGACAATGAG. The chain is built from TRBV5-1 and TRBJ2-1; D may be TRBD1 (6 bases). The missing CDR3 end, 3 residues past where the read stops, is filled in from the germline J gene. Germline V CDR1 and CDR2: SGHRS, YFSETQ. Trimming took off 1 base at V and 5 bases at J, with 10 bases between the two ends. This CDR3 region has 14 residues.

The table lists this clone with many counts. Read sequence stops 3 residues before the CDR3 end, and the germline J gene provides the missing end. The genes are TRBV20-1 and TRBJ1-2; D is perhaps TRBD1 (5 bases). The CDR3 is made up of 13 amino acids. CDR1 DFQATT and CDR2 SNEGSKA come from the germline V gene (reference sequence). Trimming shortened V by 6 bases and J by 3 bases, and 14 bases separated the two germline ends. Here the CDR3 reads CSARTGEDYGYTF. CDR3 bases read: TGCAGTGCCCGGACGGGGGAGGACTATGGC.

For this clone: Coverage ceases 3 residues before the CDR3 finishes, and the germline J gene fills in the end. The V gene is TRBV5-1, the J gene TRBJ1-1, with TRBD1 matching 7 bases. Germline lookup yields CDR1 SGHRS and CDR2 YFSETQ. The CDR3 totals 14 residues. J gave up 4 bases and V 3 bases, and 6 bases lay outside the gene matches. The CDR3 spells CASSSTGLGTEAFF. CDR3 DNA (partial): TGCGCCAGCAGCTCGACAGGGTTAGGCACTGAA.

This clone was picked up a small number of times. The read ends 3 residues shy of where the CDR3 ends; the end is completed using the germline J gene. V gene TRBV19 combines with J gene TRBJ2-7, with TRBD2 matching 14 bases. Looked up from germline, CDR1 is LNHDA and CDR2 is SQIVND (reference sequence). Germline trimming cut 5 bases from V and 4 bases from J; bases unmatched to any gene: 4. CDR3 length: 15 amino acids. The DNA read from the CDR3 is TGTGCCAGTAGTCCGACTAGCGGGAGGGGGTACGAG. Protein product: CASSPTSGRGYE. The whole CDR3 region reads CASSPTSGRGYEQYF.

This clone showed up many times. The read halts 3 residues ahead of the CDR3 end, with the missing end drawn from the germline J gene. The V and J genes are TRBV18 and TRBJ2-2; 8 positions agree with TRBD1. The CDR3 consists of 15 residues. With V trimmed by 6 bases and J by 0 bases, 3 bases remained unmatched. CDR1 KGHSH and CDR2 LQKENI come from the germline V gene. The covered CDR3 bases are TGTGCCAGCTCCCTGGACAGGGCGAACACCGGGGAG. It encodes CASSLDRANTGE. In full, the CDR3 reads CASSLDRANTGELFF.

Ten or more counts support this clone. From the germline J gene comes the end of the CDR3, since the read stops 3 residues before it. The chain links TRBV5-1 to TRBJ1-1, with TRBD1 as a possible D gene (5 bases). This CDR3 contains 18 residues. Trimming removed 2 bases at V and 1 base at J, with 21 bases between. Germline CDR1 SGHRS, CDR2 YFSETQ. CDR3: CASSFRPGDPPPNTEAFF. The CDR3 bases that were read are TGCGCCAGCAGCTTCCGCCCGGGGGACCCCCCGCCGAACACTGAA.